This record looks at one T cell receptor (beta chain) sequence and its context. Its specificity is unknown. The record originates from a study of T cell responses to AZD1222 COVID-19 vaccine. Study-wide results and limits: At baseline, seropositivity was found in only a handful of AZD1222 recipients. Variant regions that are unmutated are reportedly the target of nearly half of spike-specific TCRs.

The CDR3 consists of 21 residues. CDR1 and CDR2 from the germline V gene are MDHEN and SYDVKM. V was clipped by 6 bases and J by 5 bases; unmatched bases: 22. Some clones are missing from TCRdb's copy, which holds only in-frame ones; the method was immunoSEQ multiplex PCR. Altogether about 260,000 clones are present, 90% to 95% being singletons, with the ten largest covering 0.5% to 0.7%. The clonotype comes from an adult in good health. The gene calls are TRBV28 and TRBJ2-2; TRBD2 agrees at 12 bases. The material sequenced was peripheral blood, taken on day 0 of AZD1222 vaccination. The CDR3 loop reads CASSLRAASRLAGAGTGELFF. CDR3 in DNA: TGTGCCAGCAGCCTAAGGGCTGCGTCGAGACTAGCGGGAGCGGGAACCGGGGAGCTGTTTTTT.